This TCR beta chain came from a study of shared clonotypes between healthy human individuals. 250 to 350 ng DNA, some 30,000 T cell genomes, went into unsorted PBMC replicate PCRs. Data came from immunoSEQ multiplex PCR; TCRdb stores just in-frame clones and leaves some out. The sample lists fewer than 500,000 clones, over 75% occurring once. Study donors comprised healthy, HIV-negative adults devoid of recent acute infection or vaccination. About 91 million PBMCs served as the genomic DNA source for unsorted samples. The germline gives CDR1 SEHNR, CDR2 FQNEAQ (reference sequence). This CDR3 has 16 residues. Trimming removed 5 bases from V and 2 bases from J, with 15 bases in between.

Sequenced sample: PBMCs. This chain joins TRBV7-9 and TRBJ2-2; D might be TRBD1 or TRBD2, each matching 5 bases. The source is a woman in her thirties or forties in good health. Some clones in this sample may be carry-over from other donors' samples. The CDR3 nucleotides are TGTGCCAGCAGCCCTCCGGGACGGATAAACACCGGGGAGCTGTTTTTT. Translated: CASSPPGRINTGELFF.